These 6 T cell receptor beta chains came from one sample sequenced in a study of T cell changes during pregnancy in multiple sclerosis. Generated by immunoSEQ multiplex PCR, the TCRdb table keeps only in-frame clones and is missing some. Here the sample spans more than 35,000 clones, 70% to 90% being singletons. The sequencing here drew on CD4+ T cells from peripheral blood mononuclear cells, taken before pregnancy. The receptors were gathered from a female donor with multiple sclerosis, enrolled in a pregnancy study.

The CDR3 loop is CASSFQASSPLHF. The CDR3 DNA reads as TGTGCCAGTAGTTTCCAGGCGTCTTCACCCCTCCACTTT. This sequence joins TRBV19 and TRBJ1-6; D not certain. The CDR3 has 13 amino acids. Trimming pared 5 bases from V and 9 bases from J, leaving 11 bases between. Germline lookup yields CDR1 LNHDA and CDR2 SQIVND (reference sequence).

The chain joins TRBV7-2 to TRBJ1-2; D unresolved. V was cut by 2 bases and J by 8 bases, with 9 bases left in between. The CDR3 contains 12 residues. Looked up from germline, CDR1 is SGHTA and CDR2 is FQGNSA. The CDR3 loop is CASSLLMEGYTF. As DNA, the CDR3 is TGTGCCAGCAGCTTACTTATGGAGGGCTACACCTTC. Supplemented by reference TRBV7-2 and TRBJ1-2, the full variable domain reads GAGVSQSPSNKVTEKGKDVELRCDPISGHTALYWYRQSLGQGLEFLIYFQGNSAPDKSGLPSDRFSAERTGGSVSTLTIQRTQQEDSAVYLCASSLLMEGYTFGSGTRLTVV.

The chain is built from TRBV5-1 and TRBJ1-1; TRBD1 matches at 10 bases. V shed 0 bases, J shed 3 bases, and the junction held 2 bases outside the gene matches. CDR3 length: 15 residues. CDR1 is SGHRS and CDR2 is YFSETQ in the germline V gene. The CDR3 DNA reads TGCGCCAGCAGCTTGGGACAGGGGGCGGACACTGAAGCTTTCTTT. As protein: CASSLGQGADTEAFF.

This clone has just a few counts. The rearrangement links TRBV7-8 to TRBJ1-1; D unresolved. CDR3 length: 15 amino acids. Trimming stripped 0 bases from V and 2 bases from J, with 10 bases between. The germline V gene has CDR1 SGHVS and CDR2 FQNEAQ. CDR3 amino acids: CASSLAAGINTEAFF. The CDR3 DNA sequence: TGTGCCAGCAGCTTAGCCGCGGGGATAAACACTGAAGCTTTCTTT.

The chain couples TRBV5-1 to TRBJ1-1; 8 nucleotides line up with TRBD1. Germline lookup yields CDR1 SGHRS and CDR2 YFSETQ. The CDR3 totals 15 residues. The ends lost 5 bases at V and 9 bases at J; junction bases unmatched: 15. The CDR3 region has the DNA TGCGCCAGCAGGCGGGGGTTCGACAGGGGAGATAAAGCTTTCTTT. It codes for CASRRGFDRGDKAFF.

The chain joins TRBV5-1 to TRBJ2-7; tentatively, D is TRBD1 (6 bases). V lost 4 bases and J 5 bases, leaving 19 bases between the germline ends. The germline V gene encodes CDR1 SGHRS and CDR2 YFSETQ. This CDR3 region has 15 residues. In DNA form, the CDR3 reads TGCGCCAGCAGCCTCGGACAGATCGCATCGGACGAGCAGTACTTC. It encodes CASSLGQIASDEQYF.